This T cell receptor beta chain was found in a study of read filtering for tumor transcriptome and immune sequencing (TCRdb year 2020). Concerning the study at large: Of the patients in the cohort, approximately 16 were male and 14 were female, and their mean age was roughly 68 years, with a range of 47 to 80. Whole-transcriptome libraries were prepared with the TruSeq RNA Access Library Prep Kit after DNase treatment. By revised international staging, eight or nine patients were R-ISS I, 16 were R-ISS II and roughly 7 were R-ISS III. As a main aim, a read-filtering strategy for immune repertoire data was addressed, with the specific question being whether clonotypes supported by a single read should be removed. TCR-region mapped reads per sample ranged from about 3.5 to 11 million with IR-seq versus only roughly 75 to 1273 with RNA-seq. Using the same bone marrow samples, the study ran both targeted immune repertoire sequencing and bulk whole-transcriptome sequencing and then compared the TCR repertoires from each method. General study outcomes and caveats: The sorted CD138-negative fraction was not purified T cells but a mixed bone marrow immune population. Compared with RNA-seq, IR-seq captured clonotypes at much greater depth and more reliably, and a smaller IR-seq throughput was enough to identify most of the shared clonotypes. In IR-seq, single-read clonotypes were approximately 80% of clonotypes but roughly 3.2% of total reads; in RNA-seq they were roughly 73% of clonotypes and approximately 40% of reads. Removing single-read clonotypes increased the correlation between IR-seq and RNA-seq shared clonotype proportions.

This clonotype has at least ten counts. No cognate antigen has been identified for it. Base quality data are lacking; no much larger clone is found one base away. Starting from about 400 ng RNA, TCR libraries were constructed with the Immunoverse kit using molecular barcoded adaptors that cover the alpha/delta and beta/gamma chains. TCR library preparation was performed with the same RNA that was used for transcriptome sequencing. Sequencing of TCR libraries was carried out on an Illumina HiSeq 4000 with 2 x 150 cycles. The authors processed their data as follows. MiXCR aligned TCR reads to human V, D, J and C references and assembled the aligned reads into CDR3 clonotypes, with quality filtering and error correction included. The tcR package in R was used to analyze clonotype counts and gene usage diversity. Raw mapping reads were checked after the RNA-seq reads had been mapped by STAR aligner version 2.5.3a onto the human GRCh37 genome. To test how sequencing depth affects detected clonotypes, IR-seq fastq files were randomly downsampled with Seqtk 1.3. TCRdb applied fastp at Q25 and MiXCR to the public reads, then kept only in-frame beta chains. CDR3 protein duplicates are merged, each entry listing the most common genes and DNA. It is TCRdb's table, rather than the study itself, that gives the V and J calls and clone size. This sample has about 58,000 distinct CDR3 sequences in its table, and around an eighth of those were observed once. Of the sample, 16% is held by the ten largest clones.

Measured from the cysteine to the phenylalanine, the CDR3 is 16 residues long. The CDR3 DNA has 48 bases and is translated from base 1. Sequences SGHRS (CDR1) and YFSETQ (CDR2) are obtained from the germline V gene. The junction carries 9 bases between V and J, which are trimmed by 0 bases and 0 bases respectively. Bone marrow was sampled from every patient at the time of active disease. Bone marrow mononuclear cells were isolated by Ficoll-Hypaque density gradient centrifugation. To remove myeloma plasma cells, the cells were labeled with CD138 magnetic microbeads on a MACS separator, and CD138-negative cells were then collected by negative selection. Flow cytometry on an Attune NxT with CD138 antibodies was used to check the purity of the isolated cells. Total RNA was extracted using TRIzol reagent and was quantified on a NanoDrop spectrophotometer. Paired RNA-seq and IR-seq were performed on the CD138-negative bone marrow sample of each patient.

This sequence originates from a donor over 35 with multiple myeloma. The V gene is TRBV5-1 and the J gene is TRBJ2-2; TRBD1 could be the D gene, as 6 bases match. Sequenced sample: a population of CD138-negative cells sorted from bone marrow. Read against the paper, the sample's cell subset or site label means: bone marrow mononuclear cells depleted of CD138+ plasma/myeloma cells by negative magnetic selection. The CDR3 reads as follows: CASSLARGTNTGELFF. The bases read TGCGCCAGCAGCTTGGCCAGGGGAACGAACACCGGGGAGCTGTTTTTT.